Detailed here is one T cell receptor beta chain. The source of the sample is a study of blood T cell repertoires in COVID-19. The CDR3 covers 15 residues. V lost 2 bases and J 6 bases, leaving 13 bases between the germline ends. Data came from immunoSEQ multiplex PCR; TCRdb stores just in-frame clones and leaves some out. The data hold approximately 290,000 clones, with around 85% observed a single time. Participants were placed into cohorts based on the clinical history they reported. Symptom resolution, clearance, or two negative PCRs marked the recovered donors of Cohort 3. The sample consisted of PBMCs or T cells enriched from blood (not recorded which). This sequence was found in a woman aged 30 to 39 who had recovered from COVID-19. V usage is TRBV23-1 and J usage is TRBJ1-4; D might be TRBD1 (5 bases). TRBV23-1 belongs to the ORF category, with a function that is uncertain. CDR3 in amino acids: CASSQRFGTDEKLFF. CDR3 nucleotide sequence: TGCGCCAGCAGTCAAAGGTTCGGGACTGATGAAAAACTGTTTTTT.